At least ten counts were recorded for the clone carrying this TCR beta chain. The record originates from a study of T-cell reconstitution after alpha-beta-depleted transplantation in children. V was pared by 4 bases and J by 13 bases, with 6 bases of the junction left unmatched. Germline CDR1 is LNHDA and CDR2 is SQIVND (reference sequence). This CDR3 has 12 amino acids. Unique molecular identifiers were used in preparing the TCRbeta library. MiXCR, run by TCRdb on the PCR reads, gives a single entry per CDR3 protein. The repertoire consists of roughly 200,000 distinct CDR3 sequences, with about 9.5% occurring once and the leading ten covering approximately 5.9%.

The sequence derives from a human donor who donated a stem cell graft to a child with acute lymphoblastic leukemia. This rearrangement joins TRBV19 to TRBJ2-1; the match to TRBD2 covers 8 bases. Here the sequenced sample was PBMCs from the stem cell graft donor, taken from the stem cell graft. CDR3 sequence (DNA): TGTGCCAGTAGTACTTCGCGGGGGGAACAGTTCTTC. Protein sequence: CASSTSRGEQFF.